The 25 T cell receptor beta chains given below trace back to one sample, sequenced in a study of cytomegalovirus exposure and HLA in healthy donors. The study ran its PCR with 60 Vbeta and 13 Jbeta primers. This table comes from immunoSEQ multiplex PCR, and its TCRdb copy is limited to in-frame clones, with some not included. The sample comprises roughly 98,000 clones, roughly 79% of which are singletons, and over 12% rests with the top ten. The sequenced material came from PBMCs. Receptors originate from a woman in her sixties or seventies in good health and CMV-seropositive.

The genes are TRBV9 and TRBJ2-3, with D perhaps TRBD1 (6 bases). Trimming shortened V by 7 bases and J by 6 bases, and 21 bases separated the two germline ends. The CDR3 has 15 residues. The germline V gene encodes CDR1 SGDLS and CDR2 YYNGEE. The CDR3 DNA reads as TGTGCCAGCGGGGGAGTAGGAAGGGGGTCGGATACGCAGTATTTT. Protein sequence: CASGGVGRGSDTQYF.

The rearrangement links TRBV28 to TRBJ1-2; D may be TRBD1 (5 bases). Germline V gene data show CDR1 as MDHEN and CDR2 as SYDVKM. The V end was cut by 6 bases, the J end by 8 bases, with 16 bases between. The CDR3 sequence is 13 residues long. CDR3 DNA sequence: TGTGCCAGCAGACACGGGACTCTCTACGGCTACACCTTC. It is translated as CASRHGTLYGYTF.

The chain uses TRBV2 and TRBJ1-1; no clear D. The CDR3 is 17 amino acids. V was clipped by 4 bases and J by 1 base, with 19 bases between them. Per the germline V gene, CDR1 is SNHLY and CDR2 is FYNNEI. CDR3 nucleotides: TGTGCCAGCAGTGTCCTAGCTCGGGGTTTGCCGAACACTGAAGCTTTCTTT. Its protein product is CASSVLARGLPNTEAFF.

The chain employs TRBV11-2 and TRBJ2-6; a possible D gene is TRBD1 (6 bases). This CDR3 is 16 amino acids long. Germline values: CDR1 SGHAT, CDR2 FQNNGV. The V gene lost 1 base and the J gene lost 0 bases, with 7 bases spanning the gap. The CDR3 here is CASSLGGGSGANVLTF. DNA for the CDR3: TGTGCCAGCAGCTTAGGAGGGGGCTCTGGGGCCAACGTCCTGACTTTC.

The chain uses TRBV4-1 and TRBJ2-3, with D uncertain. Germline lookup yields CDR1 MGHRA and CDR2 YSYEKL. V shed 3 bases and J shed 5 bases, with 9 bases lying between them. The CDR3 consists of 13 residues. As DNA, the CDR3 is TGCGCCAGCAGCCAGGGCTGGGTAGATACGCAGTATTTT. Translated, it gives CASSQGWVDTQYF.

The chain has TRBV6-6 and TRBJ2-5, with D unresolved. V dropped 4 bases and J dropped 7 bases, with 7 bases sitting between them. Germline values: CDR1 MNHNY, CDR2 SVGAGI (reference sequence). CDR3 length: 11 residues. CDR3 residues: CASSSMRTQYF. DNA for the CDR3: TGTGCCAGCAGTTCTATGAGGACCCAGTACTTC.

The V gene is TRBV29-1, the J gene TRBJ2-7, with D maybe TRBD2 (6 bases). CDR1 and CDR2 from the germline V gene are SQVTM and ANQGSEA. Trimming removed 3 bases from V and 6 bases from J, with 18 bases in between. This CDR3 comprises 14 residues. This chain's CDR3 is CSVDGSSTSGEQYF. CDR3 nucleotides: TGCAGCGTTGACGGGAGCAGTACCTCCGGCGAGCAGTACTTC.

This clone is judged medium-sized. The V call is TRBV6-4, the J call TRBJ1-1; the D is unclear. Between the trimmed V and J ends, which lost 5 bases and 4 bases, there was a span of 17 bases. CDR1 MRHNA and CDR2 SNTAGT come from the germline V gene. This CDR3 region has 15 residues. CDR3 DNA: TGTGCCAGCAGTCTTAATCCGGGAGGCGCCACTGAAGCTTTCTTT. Translating it yields CASSLNPGGATEAFF.

The chain has TRBV5-4 and TRBJ1-2, with no clear D. V was pared by 2 bases and J by 4 bases, with 9 bases between. Germline values: CDR1 SGHNT, CDR2 YYREEE (reference sequence). The CDR3 is made up of 13 amino acids. CDR3 region: CASSLPAGYGYTF. The DNA of the CDR3 is TGTGCCAGCAGCTTACCTGCAGGCTATGGCTACACCTTC.

This clone was counted between two and nine times. This chain connects TRBV7-6 to TRBJ2-7, with 10 bases lining up with TRBD2. The CDR3 loop spans 18 amino acids. Germline loops: CDR1 SGHVS, CDR2 FNYEAQ. The ends lost 0 bases at V and 1 base at J; junction bases unmatched: 9. CDR3 in DNA: TGTGCCAGCAGCTTAGCCCAATCTACTAGCGGGGAATCCTACGAGCAGTACTTC. It is translated as CASSLAQSTSGESYEQYF.

This clone has just one count. The V and J genes are TRBV27 and TRBJ2-1; 7 positions agree with TRBD2. V trimming: 8 bases; J trimming: 4 bases; junction bases outside the gene matches: 11. The germline gives CDR1 MNHEY, CDR2 SMNVEV (reference sequence). This CDR3 has 15 amino acids. In DNA, the CDR3 is TGTGCCAGCCATTCCGGGACTACAATGTACAATGAGCAGTTCTTC. Translation gives CASHSGTTMYNEQFF.

This chain connects TRBV9 to TRBJ1-2; TRBD1 aligns across 11 bases. V was pared by 0 bases and J by 7 bases, with 2 bases of the junction left unmatched. CDR1 is SGDLS, CDR2 YYNGEE, per germline. This CDR3 has 14 residues. The CDR3 nucleotides are TGTGCCAGCAGCGTAGGTGGACAGGGGGCTGGCTACACCTTC. Encoded protein: CASSVGGQGAGYTF.

V gene TRBV15 combines with J gene TRBJ2-1; 8 bases match TRBD2. This CDR3 spans 14 amino acids. V lost 11 bases and J lost 5; bases outside the gene matches: 11. In germline, CDR1 is LNHNV, CDR2 YYDKDF (reference sequence). The CDR3, as DNA: TGTGCCGCGAAGATAGCGGGGACGAACAATGAGCAGTTCTTC. Its protein product is CAAKIAGTNNEQFF. The variable domain in full, with the rest retrieved from reference TRBV15 and TRBJ2-1, is DAMVIQNPRYQVTQFGKPVTLSCSQTLNHNVMYWYQQKSSQAPKLLFHYYDKDFNNEADTPDNFQSRRPNTSFCFLDIRSPGLGDTAMYLCAAKIAGTNNEQFFGPGTRLTVL.

CDR3 amino acids: CASSQRTGFDQETQYF. For the CDR3, the DNA is TGTGCCAGCTCACAGCGGACAGGGTTTGACCAAGAGACCCAGTACTTC. The chain joins TRBV18 to TRBJ2-5; 8 positions agree with TRBD1. The germline V gene has CDR1 KGHSH and CDR2 LQKENI. CDR3 size: 16 residues. The trim removed 4 bases at V and 0 bases at J, leaving 7 bases unmatched.

This clone was recorded only once. V is TRBV5-1 and J is TRBJ2-3; TRBD2 matches at 8 bases. This CDR3 is 15 amino acids long. The J segment lost 0 bases and the V segment lost 3 bases, leaving 3 bases of the junction unmatched. Looked up from germline, CDR1 is SGHRS and CDR2 is YFSETQ. In DNA, the CDR3 is TGCGCCAGCAGCTCAGCGGGAGTTAGCACAGATACGCAGTATTTT. As protein: CASSSAGVSTDTQYF.

This clone was counted a few times. The J gene is TRBJ2-5, the V gene TRBV5-1; perhaps TRBD1 as D (5 bases). Trimming stripped 0 bases from V and 4 bases from J, with 13 bases between. The CDR3 totals 15 residues. Per germline, CDR1 SGHRS and CDR2 YFSETQ. This chain's CDR3 is CASSLAVGHRETQYF. CDR3 coding DNA: TGCGCCAGCAGCTTGGCCGTGGGGCACCGAGAGACCCAGTACTTC.

CDR3 sequence reads: CASSNPPGGQFF. For the CDR3, the DNA is TGTGCCAGCAGCAACCCACCCGGGGGGCAGTTCTTC. This rearrangement joins TRBV7-3 to TRBJ2-1; TRBD2 is a possible D gene (6 bases). The CDR3 is made up of 12 amino acids. Trimming shortened V by 5 bases and J by 12 bases, and 14 bases separated the two germline ends. Germline CDR1 reads SGHTA; CDR2 reads FQGTGA.

The genes are TRBV7-9 and TRBJ1-2; the D is unclear. Germline V gene sequence: CDR1 SEHNR, CDR2 FQNEAQ (reference sequence). V was trimmed by 6 bases and J by 0 bases, leaving 8 bases between them. The CDR3 loop spans 13 amino acids. CDR3 DNA sequence: TGTGCCAGCAGATCCGGGACTAACTATGGCTACACCTTC. Its protein product is CASRSGTNYGYTF.

The V and J genes are TRBV7-2 and TRBJ2-5, with 10 bases identical to TRBD2. The CDR3 runs to 15 residues. Losses at the gene ends were 4 bases for V and 5 bases for J; bases not matched to a gene: 7. Germline-derived CDR1 and CDR2 are SGHTA and FQGNSA. The CDR3 loop reads CASSSPTSGKETQYF. For the CDR3, the DNA is TGTGCCAGCAGCTCCCCAACTAGCGGGAAGGAGACCCAGTACTTC. Complete variable domain (other parts from reference TRBV7-2 and TRBJ2-5): GAGVSQSPSNKVTEKGKDVELRCDPISGHTALYWYRQSLGQGLEFLIYFQGNSAPDKSGLPSDRFSAERTGGSVSTLTIQRTQQEDSAVYLCASSSPTSGKETQYFGPGTRLLVL.

The CDR3 DNA reads TGTGCCAGTTCCCGACAGTATAATGAAAAACTGTTTTTT. Translation: CASSRQYNEKLFF. This chain connects TRBV27 to TRBJ1-4; tentatively, D is TRBD1 (5 bases). Germline assignment: CDR1 MNHEY and CDR2 SMNVEV (reference sequence). This CDR3 has 13 residues. Between the trimmed V and J ends, which lost 9 bases and 4 bases, there was a span of 12 bases.

This clone was counted a few times. The chain combines TRBV7-2 with TRBJ1-3; 9 bases match TRBD1. V was clipped by 3 bases and J by 8 bases; unmatched bases: 5. The CDR3 sequence is 14 residues long. Germline assignment: CDR1 SGHTA and CDR2 FQGNSA. The CDR3 coding sequence is TGTGCCAGCAGCTTTGTGGGACAGGGACACACCATATATTTT. Protein: CASSFVGQGHTIYF.

V is TRBV7-9 and J is TRBJ2-2, with D possibly TRBD2 on 5 matching bases. The CDR3 consists of 14 residues. The germline V and J ends were trimmed by 2 bases and 7 bases, with 11 bases remaining between them. The V gene's germline CDR1 is SEHNR and CDR2 FQNEAQ (reference sequence). The CDR3 DNA sequence: TGTGCCAGCAGCTTAACCGGGGTCGGCGGGGAGCTGTTTTTT. Amino acids: CASSLTGVGGELFF.

This chain joins TRBV2 and TRBJ2-3, with D unresolved. CDR1 and CDR2 from the germline V gene are SNHLY and FYNNEI. The length of the CDR3 is 13 residues. The V end was cut by 6 bases, the J end by 2 bases, with 9 bases between. CDR3 DNA: TGTGCCAGCAGGGCAGGTCACACAGATACGCAGTATTTT. Amino acids: CASRAGHTDTQYF.

The chain combines TRBV10-2 with TRBJ2-7, with 10 positions matching TRBD2. The V gene's germline CDR1 is WSHSY and CDR2 SAAADI. The junction had 11 bases not matched to a gene; V was cut back by 6 bases and J by 3 bases. The CDR3 length is 16 residues. CDR3 nucleotides: TGCGCCAGCAGGGACCAAGGGACTAGCGCTGACTACGAGCAGTACTTC. This gives the protein CASRDQGTSADYEQYF.

V usage is TRBV19 and J usage is TRBJ2-1; D unclear. V lost 3 bases and J 4 bases, leaving 16 bases between the germline ends. The germline V gene has CDR1 LNHDA and CDR2 SQIVND (reference sequence). The CDR3 extends over 16 amino acids. The CDR3 spells CASSITGLSPYNEQFF. The CDR3 DNA sequence: TGTGCCAGTAGTATTACTGGGCTTAGTCCATACAATGAGCAGTTCTTC.